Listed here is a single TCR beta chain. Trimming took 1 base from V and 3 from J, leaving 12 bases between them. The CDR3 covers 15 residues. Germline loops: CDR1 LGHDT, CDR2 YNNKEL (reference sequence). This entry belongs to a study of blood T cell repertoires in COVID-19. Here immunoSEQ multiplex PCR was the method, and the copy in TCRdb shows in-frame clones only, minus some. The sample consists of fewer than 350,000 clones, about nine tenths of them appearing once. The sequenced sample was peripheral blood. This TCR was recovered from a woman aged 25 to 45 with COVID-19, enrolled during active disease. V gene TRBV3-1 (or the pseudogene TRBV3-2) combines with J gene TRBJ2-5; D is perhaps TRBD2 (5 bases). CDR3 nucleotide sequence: TGTGCCAGCAGCCAAGGGGCGGGCTCCGAAGAGACCCAGTACTTC. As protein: CASSQGAGSEETQYF.